This passage covers 21 T cell receptor beta chains from one sample sequenced in a study of breast tumors, draining lymph nodes, adjacent tissues. A single record per CDR3 protein comes from TCRdb applying MiXCR to the multiplex PCR reads. The table has roughly 16,000 distinct CDR3 sequences, 50% to 60% seen once. The sample comprised tumor-adjacent breast tissue. These receptors originate from a female donor with breast cancer. Some clones in this sample may be carry-over from other donors' samples.

This clonotype came up a few times. A read error may be the cause here, since a much bigger clone is one base away. This rearrangement joins TRBV20-1 to TRBJ2-7, with TRBD2 matching 9 bases. The length of the CDR3 is 16 residues. Germline trimming cut 0 bases from V and 2 bases from J; bases unmatched to any gene: 8. Germline-derived CDR1 and CDR2 are DFQATT and SNEGSKA (reference sequence). The CDR3 region is CSARDPAGGPPYEQYF. The CDR3 coding sequence is TGCAGTGCTAGAGACCCAGCGGGAGGACCTCCCTACGAGCAGTACTTC.

This clonotype was counted ten times or more. V gene TRBV28 combines with J gene TRBJ1-2; D unresolved. The CDR3 is 13 amino acids. Trimming took 3 bases from V and 2 from J, leaving 7 bases between them. CDR1 is MDHEN, CDR2 SYDVKM, per germline. The CDR3 here is CASSLTQNYGYTF. The CDR3 DNA is TGTGCCAGCAGTTTGACACAGAACTATGGCTACACCTTC.

Sample share makes this clonotype medium-sized (0.01 to 0.1%). This chain connects TRBV30 to TRBJ2-7; 7 bases line up with TRBD1. The V segment lost 4 bases and the J segment 2 bases; nucleotides outside the gene matches: 5. The CDR3 spans 13 residues. CDR1 is GTSNPN, CDR2 SVGIG, per germline (reference sequence). Written as DNA, the CDR3 is TGTGCCTGGAAGGACAGGTCGACCTACGAGCAGTACTTC. Amino acid sequence: CAWKDRSTYEQYF.

This chain links TRBV15 with TRBJ2-1, with D maybe TRBD2 (5 bases). This CDR3 contains 14 residues. Per the germline V gene, CDR1 is LNHNV and CDR2 is YYDKDF (reference sequence). V was cut by 0 bases and J by 10 bases, with 13 bases left in between. CDR3 bases: TGTGCCACCAGCAGAGATCGTCGAGGAGGCGAGCAGTTCTTC. This codes for CATSRDRRGGEQFF.

The chain has TRBV25-1 and TRBJ1-2; possible D gene TRBD1, 5 bases. V was shortened by 3 bases and J by 8 bases, with 13 bases between the two germline ends. The CDR3 has 13 amino acids. The germline CDR1 and CDR2 sequences are MGHDK and SYGVNS. CDR3 in amino acids: CASSDSGWRGYTF. In nucleotides, the CDR3 is TGTGCCAGCAGTGATTCAGGGTGGAGGGGCTACACCTTC.

The chain combines TRBV29-1 with TRBJ2-3; D is unclear. The V and J ends lost 6 bases and 4 bases respectively, with 8 bases between them. Germline values: CDR1 SQVTM, CDR2 ANQGSEA. The CDR3 has 11 amino acids. The CDR3 region is CSVGTADTQYF. CDR3 coding DNA: TGCAGCGTCGGAACCGCAGATACGCAGTATTTT.

Of note for this clonotype: Since a much larger clone is just one base distant, this may be a read error. The chain carries TRBV19 and TRBJ1-1, with a weak D call TRBD1 (6 bases). V lost 6 bases and J lost 0, with 14 bases in between. CDR1 is LNHDA, CDR2 SQIVND, per germline (reference sequence). The CDR3 spans 15 residues. As DNA, the CDR3 is TGTGCCAGTAGAGGGGGGAATAGCATGAACACTGAAGCTTTCTTT. The encoded protein is CASRGGNSMNTEAFF. The full variable domain, in which reference TRBV19 and TRBJ1-1 provide the parts outside the CDR3, is DGGITQSPKYLFRKEGQNVTLSCEQNLNHDAMYWYRQDPGQGLRLIYYSQIVNDFQKGDIAEGYSVSREKKESFPLTVTSAQKNPTAFYLCASRGGNSMNTEAFFGQGTRLTVV.

Sample share makes this clonotype medium-sized (0.01 to 0.1%). The rearrangement joins TRBV19 to TRBJ1-5; TRBD1 might be the D (5 bases). The length of the CDR3 is 15 residues. Germline CDR1 reads LNHDA; CDR2 reads SQIVND (reference sequence). V was shortened by 3 bases and J by 4 bases, with 13 bases between the two germline ends. The chain's CDR3 is CASSITGGVNQPQHF. Here the CDR3 DNA reads TGTGCCAGTAGTATTACAGGAGGGGTTAATCAGCCCCAGCATTTT.

The V call is TRBV29-1, the J call TRBJ1-2; 7 positions match TRBD1. The germline CDR1 and CDR2 sequences are SQVTM and ANQGSEA. This CDR3 is 11 amino acids long. J was trimmed by 3 bases and V by 6 bases; bases with no gene match: 1. This CDR3 reads CSVGTDYGYTF. The CDR3 DNA is TGCAGCGTGGGGACAGACTATGGCTACACCTTC.

This clonotype counts as medium-sized (0.01 to 0.1%). This chain joins TRBV12-3 or TRBV12-4 and TRBJ1-4, with unresolved D. The length of the CDR3 is 14 residues. V shed 6 bases and J shed 8 bases, with 16 bases lying between them. The CDR3 here is CASSRDLGGEKLFF. The CDR3 nucleotides are TGTGCCAGCAGCCGAGATCTCGGTGGGGAAAAACTGTTTTTT.

This clonotype is deemed medium-sized. The chain employs TRBV20-1 and TRBJ2-7; TRBD2 agrees at 7 bases. This CDR3 region has 13 residues. CDR1 is DFQATT and CDR2 is SNEGSKA in the germline V gene (reference sequence). V lost 2 bases and J lost 2; bases outside the gene matches: 3. CDR3: CSARLGRAYEQYF. In DNA, the CDR3 is TGCAGTGCTAGACTTGGGAGGGCCTACGAGCAGTACTTC.

This clonotype appeared many times. The rearrangement joins TRBV19 to TRBJ1-5; possibly TRBD1 for D (6 bases). Trimming pared 0 bases from V and 6 bases from J, leaving 15 bases between. Germline assignment: CDR1 LNHDA and CDR2 SQIVND (reference sequence). The CDR3 contains 16 residues. This chain's CDR3 is CASSIESGGGAQPQHF. The DNA for the CDR3 is TGTGCCAGTAGTATAGAATCGGGGGGGGGGGCTCAGCCCCAGCATTTT.

V and J are TRBV11-2 and TRBJ1-5, with D unresolved. Germline V gene sequence: CDR1 SGHAT, CDR2 FQNNGV. The V end lost 1 base, the J end lost 3 bases, and 4 bases lay between the germline ends. The CDR3 is made up of 13 amino acids. The CDR3 bases are TGTGCCAGCAGCTTAGCTCCCAATCAGCCCCAGCATTTT. As protein: CASSLAPNQPQHF.

This clonotype was seen ten or more times. This sequence joins TRBV19 and TRBJ1-1; D is ambiguous. V was cut by 5 bases and J by 0 bases, with 7 bases left in between. Germline values: CDR1 LNHDA, CDR2 SQIVND (reference sequence). This CDR3 comprises 13 residues. CDR3 bases: TGTGCCAGTAGTCTAAATCTGAACACTGAAGCTTTCTTT. Translating gives CASSLNLNTEAFF.

The J gene is TRBJ1-5, the V gene TRBV7-2; D gene uncertain. The CDR3 is 15 amino acids. CDR1 SGHTA and CDR2 FQGNSA come from the germline V gene. Trimming removed 5 bases at V and 2 bases at J, with 13 bases between. The CDR3 loop reads CASSPGGSGNQPQHF. The CDR3 DNA reads TGTGCCAGCAGCCCCGGAGGATCGGGCAATCAGCCCCAGCATTTT.

This clonotype was observed many times. The chain couples TRBV6-5 to TRBJ2-5, with D hard to call. Trimming took off 2 bases at V and 3 bases at J, with 7 bases between the two ends. CDR1 is MNHEY, CDR2 SVGAGI, per germline. The CDR3 consists of 13 residues. The CDR3 coding sequence is TGTGCCAGCAGTTACCTTGGGGAAGAGACCCAGTACTTC. It yields the protein CASSYLGEETQYF.

This clonotype was picked up many times. This chain uses TRBV6-5 with TRBJ2-3, with TRBD2 as a possible D gene (6 bases). This CDR3 region has 14 residues. The V and J ends lost 6 bases and 0 bases respectively, with 10 bases between them. Germline assignment: CDR1 MNHEY and CDR2 SVGAGI. CDR3 in DNA: TGTGCCAGCAGCCAGCGGGTGAGCACAGATACGCAGTATTTT. Protein sequence: CASSQRVSTDTQYF.

In this sample, this clonotype turned up once. The chain links TRBV10-3 to TRBJ2-3, with TRBD2 identical over 12 bases. This CDR3 region has 19 residues. Germline V gene data show CDR1 as ENHRY and CDR2 as SYGVKD. V dropped 0 bases and J dropped 1; count of bases not matched to a gene: 8. The CDR3 loop reads CAISESGLAGGGGTDTQYF. The CDR3 region has the DNA TGTGCCATCAGTGAGTCAGGGCTAGCGGGAGGGGGGGGCACAGATACGCAGTATTTT.

This clonotype showed up many times. The chain combines TRBV5-1 with TRBJ2-1, with 12 bases matching TRBD2. There are 18 residues in the CDR3. With 6 bases clipped from V and 0 bases from J, the junction kept 10 bases outside the gene matches. Germline V gene lookup returns CDR1 SGHRS and CDR2 YFSETQ. The CDR3 sequence: CASIPGLAGHPSYNEQFF. CDR3 coding DNA: TGCGCCAGCATTCCGGGACTAGCGGGCCACCCCTCCTACAATGAGCAGTTCTTC. Supplemented by reference TRBV5-1 and TRBJ2-1, the full variable domain reads KAGVTQTPRYLIKTRGQQVTLSCSPISGHRSVSWYQQTPGQGLQFLFEYFSETQRNKGNFPGRFSGRQFSNSRSEMNVSTLELGDSALYLCASIPGLAGHPSYNEQFFGPGTRLTVL.

V gene TRBV5-1 combines with J gene TRBJ2-2; 8 bases are a match to TRBD1. CDR3 length: 18 amino acids. Germline V gives CDR1 SGHRS, CDR2 YFSETQ. The V and J ends lost 4 bases and 3 bases, in that order; junction bases with no gene match: 14. CDR3 DNA: TGCGCCAGCAGCCCCGGACAGGGAGGCTATGGCTACACCGGGGAGCTGTTTTTT. This encodes CASSPGQGGYGYTGELFF.

This clonotype is deemed medium-sized. The V and J genes are TRBV24-1 and TRBJ2-7, with D tentatively TRBD2 (5 bases). V lost 1 base to trimming and J lost 1 base, with 10 bases between them. CDR1 is KGHDR and CDR2 is SFDVKD in the germline V gene. The CDR3 has 15 residues. The CDR3 protein is CATSDFNGESYEQYF. The CDR3 region has the DNA TGTGCCACCAGTGATTTTAATGGGGAGTCCTACGAGCAGTACTTC.